This TCR beta chain originates from a study of blood T cells in healthy people across ages. General study results and limits: Donor CMV infection status was unknown, possibly confounding age-related changes in expanded clonotypes.

The CDR3 sequence is 15 residues long. J lost 3 bases, V lost 0 bases, and 5 bases had no gene match. Germline V gene data show CDR1 as SGHAT and CDR2 as FQNNGV. This clonotype appeared many times. No antigen is known for it. Sample-barcoded 5' priming and a J-beta primer mix drove a second PCR of about 6 to 12 cycles. TCRdb reanalysed the 5' RACE reads using MiXCR and keeps one entry per CDR3 protein. Here the sample spans 630,000 or so distinct CDR3 sequences, 25% to 35% being singletons. The sequencing sample was made of blood. The TCR originated in a woman of 80 years or more in good health. The chain links TRBV11-2 to TRBJ2-7; 7 bases fit TRBD1. DNA for the CDR3: TGTGCCAGCAGCTTAGAGACAGGGAGAATCTACGAGCAGTACTTC. It translates to CASSLETGRIYEQYF.